This TCR beta chain was sequenced during a study of OX40 agonist ivuxolimab in advanced cancers. With respect to the entire study: The costimulatory receptor OX40 (CD134) was targeted by ivuxolimab, a fully human IgG2 agonistic monoclonal antibody. Intravenous ivuxolimab was administered to patients every 2 weeks at six dose levels: 0.01, 0.1, 0.3, 1.5, 3 and 10 mg/kg. Among the approximately 54 dose-escalation patients, around 20 had hepatocellular carcinoma, 15 or so melanoma, 9 renal cell carcinoma and 9 head and neck cancer. In the dose-escalation cohort, around four fifths of patients were male, and the mean age was roughly 60 years, with a range of about 20 to 90. Prior anti-PD-1, anti-PD-L1 or anti-CTLA-4 therapy was permitted, and checkpoint inhibitors had been received by about 44% of dose-escalation patients. Partial responses occurred in three dose-escalation patients: two with cutaneous melanoma and one with hepatocellular carcinoma. Peripheral TCRbeta sequencing aimed to test whether ivuxolimab altered TCR sequence diversity and caused clonal T-cell expansion. The paper reports the monotherapy dose-escalation portion (N = 52 patients) of the phase I ivuxolimab trial.

This clone was observed a few times. No cognate antigen has been identified for it. Per-nucleotide qualities are absent, and no much larger clonotype sits a single base away. Beyond this particular receptor, the publication reports: In partial responders in the 0.1-3.0 mg/kg groups, normalized peripheral clonal expansion was found to be among the lowest, especially among CD8+ T cells. At doses of 0.1 to 3.0 mg/kg, clonal expansion of both CD4+ and CD8+ blood T cells was observed from baseline to week 6. Antigen specificity was not determined for the clonally expanded peripheral T cells. On average, CD8+ T cells showed more expanded clones than CD4+ T cells after ivuxolimab. Low levels of normalized T-cell clonal expansion were also seen in some patients who did not respond.

Patients with a history of autoimmune disease or receiving systemic immunosuppression were excluded from the trial. Peripheral blood for TCR sequencing was collected from all dose cohorts at baseline, on cycle 4 day 1, and on cycle 7 day 1. Samples came from an open-label, multicenter, first-in-human phase I dose-escalation trial of ivuxolimab. Adults with locally advanced or metastatic melanoma, renal cell carcinoma, hepatocellular carcinoma or head and neck squamous cell carcinoma were enrolled in the trial. Before TCR sequencing, CD4+ and CD8+ T cells were separately sorted from peripheral blood. For sequencing of the TCRbeta CDR3 region, genomic DNA was extracted from the sorted cells. TCRbeta CDR3 regions were sequenced using the immunoSEQ Assay. Entries here come from immuneACCESS through TCRdb and include only in-frame sequences with V and J called. Some clones fail to appear in such tables; in the studies checked, an unresolved V gene covers under half of the shortfall, and the cause of the remainder is unknown. The sample profile shows about 27,000 clones; 88% of them were found once. 22% of the sample is in the top ten clones.

The CDR3 contains 8 residues, cysteine and phenylalanine counted. Kept here is only the CDR3 DNA, which spans 24 bases and is read in frame from base 1. V lost 11 bases and J lost 13 bases; the stretch between them is 11 bases long. Per the germline V gene, MNHNS is the CDR1 and SASEGT is the CDR2. This chain joins TRBV6-1 to TRBJ1-1; the D gene cannot be resolved reliably. The sample here was CD4+ or CD8+ T cells sorted from blood, taken in a trial of the OX40 agonist ivuxolimab. The receptor was isolated from an adult with an advanced solid tumor such as melanoma, head and neck, liver or kidney cancer. The encoded CDR3 is CAGGLGFF. The DNA sequence reads TGTGCCGGCGGGTTGGGTTTCTTT.